This entry concerns a single T cell receptor (beta chain). There is no known antigen for this receptor. The input lacks base qualities; no much larger clone sits a single base away. Inclusive of the bounding cysteine and phenylalanine, the CDR3 is 11 residues long. The read is trimmed to its CDR3 DNA, 33 bases read in frame from base 1. The germline V gene yields SGHDT for CDR1 and YYEEEE for CDR2. V loses 2 bases, J loses 7 bases, and the germline ends lie 4 bases apart. The TCR beta CDR3 regions were amplified from RNA transcripts. The first round of RT-PCR for the TCR CDR3 was performed with the HTBI primer set and the Qiagen OneStep RT-PCR kit. A second multiplex PCR round built the libraries, followed by size selection and purification. Libraries were sequenced paired-end with 100 bp reads on an Illumina HiSeq2000. Under the source paper's analysis protocol: Raw data were processed with SOAPnuke, discarding reads with adapters, uncalled bases, mean Phred below 15, or no exact constant-primer or identifier match. COPE v1.2.5 was used to merge the high-quality paired reads, and each unique nucleotide sequence was defined as a clonotype. MiTCR v1.1 was used to align clonotypes to the IMGT TRBV, TRBD and TRBJ reference segments. The analysis was restricted to V-J combinations with a frequency above 0.0001, which together covered just over 99% of the repertoires. A TCS score was defined as the ratio of F50 (clonal expansion) to E x V (chaos), with BLOSUM62-based TCRdist applied between CDR3 peptides within each V-J. Welch's t-statistics and random forest reduced roughly 540 V-J features to some 14, which were used in a naive Bayes classifier (R e1071). The public reads were quality trimmed at Q25 with fastp and then assembled into clones with MiXCR by TCRdb, keeping productive beta chains. Rows with one shared CDR3 protein collapse into an entry with the most common genes and DNA. Here the V and J calls rest on TCRdb's processing, not on the authors' analysis. The table for this sample lists under 550,000 distinct CDR3 sequences; approximately 20% of them were counted only once. The top ten clonotypes cover about 50% of the sample.

This sample was included in a study of T cells in Graves' hyperthyroidism and ophthalmopathy (dated by TCRdb to about 2019). In the study overall: Peripheral blood was sampled at the time of initial diagnosis, prior to any treatment. To identify distinguishing TCR V-J signatures, a discovery cohort of 95 to 100 patients was used, comprising 40 to 45 with Graves' ophthalmopathy and 57 with stable Graves' hyperthyroidism. Prospective prediction of ophthalmopathy was tested in an independent validation cohort of fewer than 20 hyperthyroidism patients and 15 to 17 patients who later progressed to ophthalmopathy. The 95 to 100 discovery patients were divided at random into training and test sets in a 7:3 ratio. The study also compared thyroid tissue and blood T-cell repertoires from about six Graves' hyperthyroidism patients. After sampling, hyperthyroidism patients received methimazole starting at 30 mg daily, and ophthalmopathy patients received high-dose intravenous methylprednisolone. The paper reports TCR Vbeta CDR3 sequencing of fewer than 150 peripheral blood samples: over 40 ophthalmopathy, about 75 hyperthyroidism and 17 progressor patients.

Study-level results and caveats: Most expanded thyroid clonotypes (frequency above 0.001) were also found in blood, which suggests that blood repertoires may mirror thyroid immune responses. During validation, the model predicted progression to ophthalmopathy a median of around six months ahead of onset, with approximately 70% sensitivity and 72.22% specificity. Sample size was not statistically predetermined, and blinding of investigators to group allocation was not performed. In cross-validation, a model built on a 13 V-J signature told ophthalmopathy apart from stable hyperthyroidism with over 85% sensitivity and roughly 83% specificity, and in testing the same model reached 80%/75%.

Ophthalmopathy patients had moderately to severely active disease, Clinical Activity Score of at least 3, NOSPECS grade of at least 4, and duration under 3 months. Exclusion was applied to patients with uncontrolled infections, other autoimmune diseases, pregnancy or lactation. Diagnoses were based on clinical symptoms, serum thyroxine and TRAb, thyroid ultrasound and orbital computed tomography. PBMCs were separated from 7.5 to 10 ml of fresh peripheral blood using Ficoll-Paque density gradient centrifugation. Trizol reagent was used to extract total RNA, and RNA quality was then checked on an Agilent 2100 Bioanalyzer.

The receptor chain draws on TRBV5-6 and TRBJ2-4, with an unclear D gene assignment. The TCR was taken from a man aged 35 to 55 with Graves' ophthalmopathy. Sample: blood. The sequenced DNA is TGTGCCAGCAGCTTTGGGAACATTCAGTACTTC. The resulting protein is CASSFGNIQYF.